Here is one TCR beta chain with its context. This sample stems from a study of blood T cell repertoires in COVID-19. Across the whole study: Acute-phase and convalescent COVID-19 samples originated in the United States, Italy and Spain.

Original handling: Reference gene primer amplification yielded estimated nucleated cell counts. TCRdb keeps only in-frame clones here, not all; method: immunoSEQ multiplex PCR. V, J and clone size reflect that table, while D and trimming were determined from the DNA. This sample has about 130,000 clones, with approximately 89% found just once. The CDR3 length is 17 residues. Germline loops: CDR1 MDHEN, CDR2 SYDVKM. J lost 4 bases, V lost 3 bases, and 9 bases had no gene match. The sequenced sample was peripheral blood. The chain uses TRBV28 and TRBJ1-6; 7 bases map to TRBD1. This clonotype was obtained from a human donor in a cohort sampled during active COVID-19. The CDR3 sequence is CASSFLGVQGYNSPLHF. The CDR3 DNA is TGTGCCAGCAGTTTCTTAGGGGTACAGGGGTATAATTCACCCCTCCACTTT.